The sequence of this T cell receptor beta chain was determined in a study of blood T cells in healthy people across ages. Study-wide results and limits: The study lacked donor CMV status, which possibly confounded expanded clonotype changes.

The CDR3 has 13 residues. CDR1 is DFQATT, CDR2 SNEGSKA, per germline (reference sequence). V gave up 5 bases and J gave up 1 base, with 11 bases separating them. Concerning this clonotype itself: Its specificity is not known.

Total RNA extraction produced at least 5 micrograms (per sample) for the study. The authors ran a second PCR of roughly 6 to 12 cycles using a sample-barcoded 5' primer and a J-beta primer mix. TCRdb independently ran MiXCR on the 5' RACE reads; one entry per CDR3 protein. Here the sample spans 1.2 million to 1.5 million distinct CDR3 sequences, approximately 59% being singletons. The specimen sequenced was blood. The receptor's source is a man aged 18-30 years in good health. The chain couples TRBV20-1 to TRBJ2-5; D is unresolved. Here the CDR3 reads CSALSGPQETQYF. The CDR3 DNA follows: TGCAGTGCTCTCTCCGGCCCCCAAGAGACCCAGTACTTC.